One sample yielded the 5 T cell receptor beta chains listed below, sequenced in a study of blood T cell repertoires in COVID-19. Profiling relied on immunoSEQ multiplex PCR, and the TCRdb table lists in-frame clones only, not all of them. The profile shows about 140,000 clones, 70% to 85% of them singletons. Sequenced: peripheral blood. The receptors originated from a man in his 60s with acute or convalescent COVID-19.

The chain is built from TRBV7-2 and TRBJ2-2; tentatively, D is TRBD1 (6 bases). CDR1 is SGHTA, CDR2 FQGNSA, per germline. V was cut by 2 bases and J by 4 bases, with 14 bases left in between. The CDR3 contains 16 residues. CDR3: CASSLFGDMVTGELFF. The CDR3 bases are TGTGCCAGCAGCTTATTTGGGGACATGGTCACCGGGGAGCTGTTTTTT.

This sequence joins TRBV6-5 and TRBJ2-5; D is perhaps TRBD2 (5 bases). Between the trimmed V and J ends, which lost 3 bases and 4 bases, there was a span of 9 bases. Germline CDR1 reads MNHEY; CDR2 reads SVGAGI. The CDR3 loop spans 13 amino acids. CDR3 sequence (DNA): TGTGCCAGCAGTTATGGACTGAGAGAGACCCAGTACTTC. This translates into CASSYGLRETQYF.

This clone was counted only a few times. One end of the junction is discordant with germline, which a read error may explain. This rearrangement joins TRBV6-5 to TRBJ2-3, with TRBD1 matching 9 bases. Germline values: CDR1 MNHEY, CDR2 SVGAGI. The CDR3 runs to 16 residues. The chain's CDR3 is CASSYFPGQGSDTQYF. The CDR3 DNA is TGTGCCAGCAGCTACTTTCCGGGACAGGGCTCTGATACGCAGTATTTT.

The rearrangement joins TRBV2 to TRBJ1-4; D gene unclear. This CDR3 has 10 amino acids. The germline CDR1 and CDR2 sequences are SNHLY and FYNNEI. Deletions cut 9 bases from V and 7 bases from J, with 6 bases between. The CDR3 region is CASKLEKLFF. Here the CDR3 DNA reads TGTGCCAGTAAGCTTGAAAAACTGTTTTTT.

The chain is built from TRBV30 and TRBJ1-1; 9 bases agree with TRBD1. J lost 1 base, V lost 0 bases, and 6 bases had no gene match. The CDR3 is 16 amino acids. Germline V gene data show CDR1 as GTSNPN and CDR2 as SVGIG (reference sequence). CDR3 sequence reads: CAWSVQGAIRNTEAFF. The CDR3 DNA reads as TGTGCCTGGAGTGTACAGGGGGCGATTCGGAACACTGAAGCTTTCTTT.